What follows are 25 T cell receptor beta chains derived from one specimen sequenced in a study of T cell repertoires in cytomegalovirus infection. These receptors have no known antigen. TCRdb passed the reads through MiXCR, listing each CDR3 protein once. In the table there are some 700,000 distinct CDR3 sequences, about 33% of which are singletons. The sequencing here drew on cultured PBMCs, taken from culture after CMV antigen stimulation. These receptor sequences come from a human donor in good health (CMV status not recorded). Some clones in this sample may be carry-over from other donors' samples.

This clonotype was seen at least ten times. This chain connects TRBV7-2 to TRBJ1-5, with no clear D. The CDR3 consists of 14 residues. The V gene's germline CDR1 is SGHTA and CDR2 FQGNSA. V was shortened by 5 bases and J by 4 bases, with 12 bases between the two germline ends. The CDR3 here is CASSIAFRNQPQHF. Here the CDR3 DNA reads TGTGCCAGCAGCATCGCGTTTCGGAATCAGCCCCAGCATTTT.

The chain links TRBV20-1 to TRBJ1-2; 7 nucleotides align to TRBD1. The CDR3 is 15 residues long. The J segment lost 2 bases and the V segment lost 0 bases, leaving 6 bases of the junction unmatched. Germline V lookup: CDR1 DFQATT, CDR2 SNEGSKA (reference sequence). The CDR3 DNA follows: TGCAGTGCTAGAGATACTTGGGACAGAAACTATGGCTACACCTTC. Its protein is CSARDTWDRNYGYTF.

This rearrangement joins TRBV6-6 to TRBJ1-5; D ambiguous. V dropped 0 bases and J dropped 0 bases, with 6 bases sitting between them. Germline values: CDR1 MNHNY, CDR2 SVGAGI (reference sequence). The CDR3 runs to 15 residues. The CDR3 here is CASSYSSFSNQPQHF. The CDR3 region has the DNA TGTGCCAGCAGTTACTCGAGTTTTAGCAATCAGCCCCAGCATTTT.

There are a few counts of this clonotype. The CDR3 DNA sequence: TGTGCCAGCAGTGAATCCGGCGGGGGGGCTTACAATGAGCAGTTCTTC. Encoded protein: CASSESGGGAYNEQFF. The V and J genes are TRBV25-1 and TRBJ2-1; TRBD2 aligns across 9 bases. The CDR3 contains 16 residues. The trim removed 1 base at V and 4 bases at J, leaving 5 bases unmatched. The germline CDR1 and CDR2 sequences are MGHDK and SYGVNS.

As to this clonotype: A much larger clone lies one base from this, so it may be a read error. The genes are TRBV7-8 and TRBJ2-1; the D is unclear. This CDR3 comprises 15 residues. The V end lost 1 base, the J end lost 5 bases, and 12 bases lay between the germline ends. The germline V gene has CDR1 SGHVS and CDR2 FQNEAQ. CDR3 in DNA: TGTGCCAGCAGCTTAGGGGCTAGGGTCCACAATGAGCAGTTCTTC. Translation: CASSLGARVHNEQFF.

This clonotype has a count of ten or more. The genes are TRBV7-2 and TRBJ2-7; 7 bases line up with TRBD2. CDR3 length: 14 amino acids. Losses at the gene ends were 6 bases for V and 2 bases for J; bases not matched to a gene: 7. Germline CDR1 is SGHTA and CDR2 is FQGNSA. The CDR3 DNA follows: TGTGCCAGCAGTTCTTCTAGCGGCACCTACGAGCAGTACTTC. Its translation: CASSSSSGTYEQYF.

The genes are TRBV7-9 and TRBJ2-2; possibly TRBD2 for D (6 bases). CDR1 and CDR2 from the germline V gene are SEHNR and FQNEAQ (reference sequence). The CDR3 has 15 residues. V was shortened by 3 bases and J by 0 bases, with 8 bases between the two germline ends. In DNA form, the CDR3 reads TGTGCCAGCAGCTTGAGGGAGGCGAACACCGGGGAGCTGTTTTTT. It translates to CASSLREANTGELFF.

This chain uses TRBV20-1 with TRBJ2-1; 7 bases are a match to TRBD2. Germline lookup yields CDR1 DFQATT and CDR2 SNEGSKA (reference sequence). The CDR3 covers 14 residues. V shed 3 bases and J 3 bases; nucleotides not matched to a gene: 5. For the CDR3, the DNA is TGCAGTGCTAGCCGGCTAGCGGTCTACAATGAGCAGTTCTTC. This encodes CSASRLAVYNEQFF.

This clonotype was counted between two and nine times. This chain joins TRBV7-6 and TRBJ1-3, with D unclear. Germline lookup yields CDR1 SGHVS and CDR2 FNYEAQ. The CDR3 has 15 amino acids. Trimming pared 4 bases from V and 0 bases from J, leaving 10 bases between. The DNA of the CDR3 is TGTGCCAGCAGCTACGGACCGCTCTCTGGAAACACCATATATTTT. This gives the protein CASSYGPLSGNTIYF.

The chain recombines TRBV4-1 with TRBJ1-3, with D hard to call. The CDR3 contains 15 residues. Trimming shortened V by 3 bases and J by 0 bases, and 9 bases separated the two germline ends. Germline CDR1 is MGHRA and CDR2 is YSYEKL. The CDR3 DNA follows: TGCGCCAGCAGCCAGTCCCACAGCTCTGGAAACACCATATATTTT. It translates to CASSQSHSSGNTIYF.

The V and J genes are TRBV12-3 or TRBV12-4 and TRBJ1-1; D uncertain. V lost 10 bases to trimming and J lost 4 bases, with 13 bases between them. This CDR3 has 12 residues. In DNA, the CDR3 is TGTGCCACGGGAGGGCGGGGCACTGAAGCTTTCTTT. Its protein product is CATGGRGTEAFF.

The chain couples TRBV12-3 or TRBV12-4 to TRBJ1-2; D might be TRBD1 (6 bases). This CDR3 region has 13 residues. Trimming cost V 5 bases and J 8 bases, with 15 bases left between them. The DNA for the CDR3 is TGTGCCAGCAGTCCAGGGGAGGCGGGGGGCTACACCTTC. As protein: CASSPGEAGGYTF.

This clonotype has ten or more counts. This chain connects TRBV7-9 to TRBJ2-1; no reliable D call. With 2 bases removed from V and 9 bases from J, the gap between germline ends came to 8 bases. Germline CDR1 reads SEHNR; CDR2 reads FQNEAQ (reference sequence). This CDR3 has 12 amino acids. CDR3 amino acids: CASSLTGVEQFF. DNA of the CDR3: TGTGCCAGCAGCTTAACGGGCGTTGAGCAGTTCTTC.

This chain connects TRBV4-1 to TRBJ2-2, with 10 bases lining up with TRBD2. The CDR3 runs 21 residues. CDR1 and CDR2 (germline): MGHRA, YSYEKL. Trimming cost V 3 bases and J 5 bases; bases outside gene matches: 21. The CDR3 here is CASSQMNRIAGGGKGTGELFF. CDR3 in DNA: TGCGCCAGCAGCCAGATGAATCGGATAGCGGGAGGAGGGAAAGGGACCGGGGAGCTGTTTTTT.

Comments on this clonotype: The junction departs from germline at one end; a sequencing error may be responsible. The gene calls are TRBV7-2 and TRBJ1-2; D not certain. From germline, CDR1 is SGHTA and CDR2 FQGNSA. This CDR3 is built from 13 residues. CDR3 region: CAGSLGLNYGYTF. CDR3 sequence (DNA): TGTGCCGGCAGCTTAGGCCTAAACTATGGCTACACCTTC.

The sample holds many counts of this clonotype. The rearrangement links TRBV7-2 to TRBJ1-2; maybe TRBD1 (5 bases). Trimming removed 2 bases at V and 4 bases at J, with 11 bases between. The CDR3 is 14 amino acids. Per the germline V gene, CDR1 is SGHTA and CDR2 is FQGNSA. CDR3 nucleotide sequence: TGTGCCAGCAGCTTACAGGCAGGGTCCTATGGCTACACCTTC. This gives the protein CASSLQAGSYGYTF.

This clonotype turned up a few times. This chain links TRBV6-1 with TRBJ2-1; 7 nucleotides line up with TRBD2. CDR3 size: 15 residues. The J segment lost 1 base and the V segment lost 2 bases, leaving 2 bases of the junction unmatched. Germline CDR1 is MNHNS and CDR2 is SASEGT. CDR3 amino acids: CASSELAASYNEQFF. CDR3 coding DNA: TGTGCCAGCAGTGAACTAGCGGCTTCCTACAATGAGCAGTTCTTC.

This clonotype has a single count. The V gene is TRBV7-9, the J gene TRBJ2-2; weak D call: TRBD1 (5 bases). V was cut by 1 base and J by 2 bases, with 8 bases left in between. The germline CDR1 and CDR2 sequences are SEHNR and FQNEAQ (reference sequence). This CDR3 spans 15 amino acids. The CDR3 here is CASSLEDINTGELFF. The CDR3 nucleotides read TGTGCCAGCAGCTTAGAGGACATAAACACCGGGGAGCTGTTTTTT. The entire variable domain, with the rest obtained from reference TRBV7-9 and TRBJ2-2, is as follows: DTGVSQNPRHKITKRGQNVTFRCDPISEHNRLYWYRQTLGQGPEFLTYFQNEAQLEKSRLLSDRFSAERPKGSFSTLEIQRTEQGDSAMYLCASSLEDINTGELFFGEGSRLTVL.

The gene calls are TRBV20-1 and TRBJ2-5, with 7 positions matching TRBD1. The germline V gene encodes CDR1 DFQATT and CDR2 SNEGSKA (reference sequence). Trimming at V came to 0 bases and at J to 4 bases, leaving 8 bases not matched to a gene. The CDR3 runs 15 residues. The DNA of the CDR3 is TGCAGTGCTAGAGATCGAGGGGGCTTGAGAGAGACCCAGTACTTC. Its protein product is CSARDRGGLRETQYF.

The chain employs TRBV4-3 and TRBJ1-1, with 7 bases fitting TRBD1. The CDR3 spans 13 residues. The V gene end was trimmed by 3 bases and the J gene end by 6 bases; junction bases not matched to a gene: 4. CDR1 is LGHNA and CDR2 is YSLEER in the germline V gene. This CDR3 reads CASSQTGSSEAFF. The CDR3 nucleotides are TGCGCCAGCAGCCAGACAGGGTCTTCTGAAGCTTTCTTT.

This chain connects TRBV19 to TRBJ2-7; perhaps TRBD2 as D (5 bases). Deletions cut 5 bases from V and 2 bases from J, with 10 bases between. CDR1 and CDR2 (germline): LNHDA, SQIVND (reference sequence). CDR3 length: 13 amino acids. Here the CDR3 reads CASSAGLPYEQYF. The CDR3 bases are TGTGCCAGTAGTGCGGGCTTGCCCTACGAGCAGTACTTC.

The CDR3 spells CASNPEGGFVKLFF. In nucleotides, the CDR3 is TGTGCCAGCAACCCTGAAGGGGGATTCGTAAAACTGTTTTTT. V gene TRBV12-3 or TRBV12-4 combines with J gene TRBJ1-4, with a tentative D call TRBD1 (6 bases). Trimming cost V 7 bases and J 10 bases, with 19 bases left between them. The CDR3 runs to 14 residues.

This clonotype was counted a few times. This chain connects TRBV7-2 to TRBJ2-3; TRBD2 is a possible D gene (6 bases). V was trimmed by 5 bases and J by 0 bases, leaving 9 bases between them. The CDR3 runs to 14 residues. Germline CDR1 SGHTA, CDR2 FQGNSA. The CDR3 sequence is CASSTGTSTDTQYF. CDR3 DNA sequence: TGTGCCAGCAGCACGGGGACTAGCACAGATACGCAGTATTTT.

The chain combines TRBV2 with TRBJ2-5; D not resolved. The V gene's germline CDR1 is SNHLY and CDR2 FYNNEI. V was clipped by 4 bases and J by 7 bases, with 16 bases between them. This CDR3 contains 14 residues. CDR3 DNA: TGTGCCAGCAGTGGGACGAAGGACGGTGGGACCCAGTACTTC. Amino acid sequence: CASSGTKDGGTQYF.

The V call is TRBV12-3 or TRBV12-4, the J call TRBJ2-1, with TRBD2 matching 10 bases. The CDR3 extends over 14 amino acids. V lost 9 bases, J lost 2 bases, and 4 bases stayed unmatched. The CDR3 DNA sequence: TGTGCCAGTCTTCTAGCGGGGGCCTACAATGAGCAGTTCTTC. Translation gives CASLLAGAYNEQFF.